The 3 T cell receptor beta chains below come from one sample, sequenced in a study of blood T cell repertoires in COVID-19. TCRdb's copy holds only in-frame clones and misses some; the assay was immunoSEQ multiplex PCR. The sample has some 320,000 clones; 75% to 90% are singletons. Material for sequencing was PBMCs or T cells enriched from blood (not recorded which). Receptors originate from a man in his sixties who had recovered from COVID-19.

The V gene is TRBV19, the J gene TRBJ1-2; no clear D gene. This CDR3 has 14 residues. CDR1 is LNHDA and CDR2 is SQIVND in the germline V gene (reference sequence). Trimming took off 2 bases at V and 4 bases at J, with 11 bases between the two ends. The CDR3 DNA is TGTGCCAGTAGTATAAGAGACAACCTCTATGGCTACACCTTC. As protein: CASSIRDNLYGYTF. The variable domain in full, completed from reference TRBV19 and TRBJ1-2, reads DGGITQSPKYLFRKEGQNVTLSCEQNLNHDAMYWYRQDPGQGLRLIYYSQIVNDFQKGDIAEGYSVSREKKESFPLTVTSAQKNPTAFYLCASSIRDNLYGYTFGSGTRLTVV.

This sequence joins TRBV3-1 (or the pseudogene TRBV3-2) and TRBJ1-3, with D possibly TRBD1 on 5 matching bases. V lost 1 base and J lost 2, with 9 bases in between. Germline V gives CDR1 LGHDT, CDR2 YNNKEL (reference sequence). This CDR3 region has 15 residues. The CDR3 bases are TGTGCCAGCAGCCAAGTGTCAGGGACTGGAAACACCATATATTTT. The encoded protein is CASSQVSGTGNTIYF.

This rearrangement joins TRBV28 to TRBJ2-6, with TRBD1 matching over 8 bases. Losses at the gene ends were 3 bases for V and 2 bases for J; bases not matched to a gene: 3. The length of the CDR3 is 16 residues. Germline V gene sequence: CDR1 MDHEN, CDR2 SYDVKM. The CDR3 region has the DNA TGTGCCAGCAGTTTGCAGGGGGCGGCTGGGGCCAACGTCCTGACTTTC. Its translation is CASSLQGAAGANVLTF.